Given below is one T cell receptor beta chain in context. What it binds is unknown. V lost 3 bases and J lost 2, with 14 bases in between. This CDR3 contains 15 residues. CDR1 KGHSH and CDR2 LQKENI come from the germline V gene. The sample originates from a study of beta chain features in type 1 diabetes. Study findings and constraints: Shorter templates might be favored by PCR, and equally so in patients and in controls.

Expressed TCRB transcripts got sequenced, as all isolated RNA was reverse transcribed. Method: immunoSEQ multiplex PCR; TCRdb's copy keeps in-frame clones and lacks some. The table has 860,000 or so clones, roughly 17% seen once. The clonotype originates from a woman under 30 in good health. The chain joins TRBV18 to TRBJ2-7; perhaps TRBD1 as D (6 bases). The sequencing sample was made of naive CD4+ T cells from blood. CDR3 sequence (DNA): TGTGCCAGCTCACCCCCAGGGGCCTCCCCCTACGAGCAGTACTTC. Translation gives CASSPPGASPYEQYF.